Below, 18 T cell receptor beta chains from the same sample are listed, as sequenced in a study of PD-1 blockade in classical Hodgkin lymphoma (dated by TCRdb to about 2020). Interpreted using the paper, the time point label stands for: cycle 4 day 1 (C4D1), after more than 5 weeks of nivolumab. Relapse after autologous stem cell transplantation had occurred in all trial patients, and cohorts A, B and C were distinguished by prior brentuximab vedotin exposure. The library was produced with the immunoSEQ multiplex PCR assay. Held by TCRdb, this immuneACCESS table contains in-frame sequences only and omits some clones. Under half of the omission traces to an unresolved V gene where checked; the cause of the rest is unknown. The sample records 80,000 to 100,000 clones, 85% to 95% of which are singletons. Of the sample, roughly 1.9% is held by the ten largest clones. The sample consisted of peripheral blood mononuclear cells (PBMCs), taken before the fourth cycle of nivolumab. The source of these receptors is a human donor with classical Hodgkin lymphoma.

The rearrangement uses TRBV14 and TRBJ2-1; 10 bases fit TRBD2. The CDR3 covers 19 residues. Trimming cost V 2 bases and J 3 bases; bases outside gene matches: 13. Per the germline V gene, CDR1 is SGHDN and CDR2 is FVKESK. The CDR3 loop is CASSQRRAGGHPYYNEQFF. CDR3 bases: TGTGCCAGCAGCCAACGCCGAGCGGGAGGGCACCCCTACTACAATGAGCAGTTCTTC.

CDR3 nucleotides: TGCAGTGCACAGGGGGCCTACGAGCAGTACTTC. Translated: CSAQGAYEQYF. V usage is TRBV20-1 and J usage is TRBJ2-7; 8 positions agree with TRBD1. This CDR3 is built from 11 residues. After removal of 6 bases from V and 2 bases from J, the junction contained 0 bases not matched to a gene. Germline CDR1 DFQATT, CDR2 SNEGSKA (reference sequence).

DNA of the CDR3: TGCGCCAGCAGTGTCGGCGGGAGAGGATGGTACAATGAGCAGTTCTTC. Its translation is CASSVGGRGWYNEQFF. This chain uses TRBV10-1 with TRBJ2-1; 7 nucleotides agree with TRBD2. The CDR3 consists of 16 residues. V trimming: 4 bases; J trimming: 4 bases; junction bases outside the gene matches: 10. Germline loops: CDR1 WNHNN, CDR2 SYGVQD (reference sequence).

The rearrangement joins TRBV6-1 to TRBJ1-1, with D tentatively TRBD1 (5 bases). In germline, CDR1 is MNHNS, CDR2 SASEGT. The CDR3 consists of 14 residues. V was trimmed by 8 bases and J by 0 bases, leaving 13 bases between them. CDR3 DNA: TGTGCCAGCCGGGGGGTAGGTATGAACACTGAAGCTTTCTTT. It codes for CASRGVGMNTEAFF.

This rearrangement joins TRBV7-9 to TRBJ2-3; tentative D call: TRBD1 (5 bases). Deletions cut 5 bases from V and 0 bases from J, with 12 bases between. The germline V gene has CDR1 SEHNR and CDR2 FQNEAQ (reference sequence). The CDR3 has 15 residues. The CDR3 sequence is CASSPLTVSTDTQYF. The CDR3 DNA follows: TGTGCCAGCAGCCCCCTGACAGTTAGCACAGATACGCAGTATTTT.

This chain joins TRBV6-6 and TRBJ2-7; 7 bases line up with TRBD2. The V and J ends lost 2 bases and 3 bases, in that order; junction bases with no gene match: 7. The CDR3 spans 15 residues. Germline V CDR1 and CDR2: MNHNY, SVGAGI (reference sequence). The CDR3 region has the DNA TGTGCCAGCAGTTACGGGGGGGAAAAGGACTACGAGCAGTACTTC. Protein: CASSYGGEKDYEQYF.

V gene TRBV14 combines with J gene TRBJ2-5; D not resolved. The CDR3 is made up of 19 amino acids. The germline V and J ends were trimmed by 0 bases and 2 bases, with 22 bases remaining between them. The germline V gene has CDR1 SGHDN and CDR2 FVKESK. The CDR3 DNA reads TGTGCCAGCAGCCAAGAGTCTTGGTCTTTGGTCACATCTCAAGAGACCCAGTACTTC. Translating it yields CASSQESWSLVTSQETQYF.

The chain uses TRBV30 and TRBJ2-5; 8 nucleotides agree with TRBD1. V shed 0 bases and J 11 bases; nucleotides not matched to a gene: 8. The germline gives CDR1 GTSNPN, CDR2 SVGIG (reference sequence). The CDR3 contains 13 residues. The CDR3 DNA reads as TGTGCCTGGAGTGTGACAGGGGTGAGGGAGCAGTACTTC. Its translation: CAWSVTGVREQYF.

CDR3 coding DNA: TGTGCCAGCAGCTTTACGACAGGGACCGAGACCCAGTACTTC. Translation gives CASSFTTGTETQYF. This chain connects TRBV11-2 to TRBJ2-5; 7 bases line up with TRBD1. CDR1 is SGHAT and CDR2 is FQNNGV in the germline V gene. The junction had 6 bases not matched to a gene; V was cut back by 3 bases and J by 5 bases. The CDR3 contains 14 residues.

The J gene is TRBJ1-1, the V gene TRBV7-9, with TRBD1 as a possible D gene (6 bases). Trimming left V 2 bases short and J 3 bases short, with 7 bases between. The CDR3 runs to 13 residues. Germline V gene data show CDR1 as SEHNR and CDR2 as FQNEAQ (reference sequence). CDR3 region: CASSLRGDTEAFF. The CDR3 DNA sequence: TGTGCCAGCAGCTTAAGGGGGGACACTGAAGCTTTCTTT.

The gene calls are TRBV27 and TRBJ1-4; D ambiguous. CDR1 is MNHEY and CDR2 is SMNVEV in the germline V gene (reference sequence). CDR3 length equals 16 residues. V was trimmed by 8 bases and J by 4 bases, leaving 20 bases between them. CDR3 amino acids: CASRRLAGYGNEKLFF. The CDR3 DNA follows: TGTGCCAGCCGGAGGCTCGCAGGTTATGGTAATGAAAAACTGTTTTTT.

This clone occurred once. This sequence joins TRBV5-4 and TRBJ2-7; unclear D gene. The CDR3 extends over 12 amino acids. The germline CDR1 and CDR2 sequences are SGHNT and YYREEE (reference sequence). V shed 0 bases and J shed 2 bases, with 3 bases lying between them. DNA for the CDR3: TGTGCCAGCAGCTTGGTCCCCTACGAGCAGTACTTC. Amino acids: CASSLVPYEQYF.

The chain combines TRBV27 with TRBJ2-3; D might be TRBD1 (6 bases). This CDR3 has 15 residues. Deletions cut 6 bases from V and 2 bases from J, with 15 bases between. CDR1 is MNHEY, CDR2 SMNVEV, per germline (reference sequence). The CDR3: CASSTGTYPTDTQYF. Here the CDR3 DNA reads TGTGCCAGCAGCACCGGGACATACCCCACAGATACGCAGTATTTT.

The chain employs TRBV12-5 and TRBJ2-5, with D uncertain. The CDR3 runs 13 residues. The germline V gene encodes CDR1 LGHNT and CDR2 FRNRAP. With 2 bases removed from V and 3 bases from J, the gap between germline ends came to 7 bases. The CDR3 spells CASGLPPKETQYF. In nucleotides, the CDR3 is TGTGCTAGTGGTTTGCCCCCGAAAGAGACCCAGTACTTC.

CDR3 loop: CASSGQGPRTEAFF. The CDR3 bases are TGTGCCAGCAGCGGACAGGGCCCTCGGACTGAAGCTTTCTTT. The chain has TRBV9 and TRBJ1-1; 7 bases map to TRBD1. The CDR3 sequence is 14 residues long. V was pared by 3 bases and J by 5 bases, with 7 bases of the junction left unmatched. Germline-derived CDR1 and CDR2 are SGDLS and YYNGEE.

The J gene is TRBJ1-3, the V gene TRBV4-1, with D hard to call. Germline V lookup: CDR1 MGHRA, CDR2 YSYEKL. CDR3 length: 14 residues. V was clipped by 10 bases and J by 0 bases, with 13 bases between them. The CDR3 sequence is CATVLCFSGNTIYF. CDR3 coding DNA: TGCGCCACTGTCTTATGTTTCTCTGGAAACACCATATATTTT.

The chain uses TRBV27 and TRBJ2-7, with TRBD1 matching 8 bases. The CDR3 is 15 residues long. Germline V CDR1 and CDR2: MNHEY, SMNVEV (reference sequence). With V trimmed by 8 bases and J by 2 bases, 11 bases remained unmatched. Here the CDR3 DNA reads TGTGCCAGCTACGGCTTGGGACAGGCCGCCTACGAGCAGTACTTC. Its translation: CASYGLGQAAYEQYF.

The chain links TRBV7-3 to TRBJ2-2, with 10 bases lining up with TRBD2. Germline V lookup: CDR1 SGHTA, CDR2 FQGTGA. This CDR3 region has 15 residues. The J segment lost 4 bases and the V segment lost 2 bases, leaving 1 base of the junction unmatched. The CDR3 DNA is TGTGCCAGCAGCTTAGGACTAGCGGTCACCGGGGAGCTGTTTTTT. Amino acid sequence: CASSLGLAVTGELFF.